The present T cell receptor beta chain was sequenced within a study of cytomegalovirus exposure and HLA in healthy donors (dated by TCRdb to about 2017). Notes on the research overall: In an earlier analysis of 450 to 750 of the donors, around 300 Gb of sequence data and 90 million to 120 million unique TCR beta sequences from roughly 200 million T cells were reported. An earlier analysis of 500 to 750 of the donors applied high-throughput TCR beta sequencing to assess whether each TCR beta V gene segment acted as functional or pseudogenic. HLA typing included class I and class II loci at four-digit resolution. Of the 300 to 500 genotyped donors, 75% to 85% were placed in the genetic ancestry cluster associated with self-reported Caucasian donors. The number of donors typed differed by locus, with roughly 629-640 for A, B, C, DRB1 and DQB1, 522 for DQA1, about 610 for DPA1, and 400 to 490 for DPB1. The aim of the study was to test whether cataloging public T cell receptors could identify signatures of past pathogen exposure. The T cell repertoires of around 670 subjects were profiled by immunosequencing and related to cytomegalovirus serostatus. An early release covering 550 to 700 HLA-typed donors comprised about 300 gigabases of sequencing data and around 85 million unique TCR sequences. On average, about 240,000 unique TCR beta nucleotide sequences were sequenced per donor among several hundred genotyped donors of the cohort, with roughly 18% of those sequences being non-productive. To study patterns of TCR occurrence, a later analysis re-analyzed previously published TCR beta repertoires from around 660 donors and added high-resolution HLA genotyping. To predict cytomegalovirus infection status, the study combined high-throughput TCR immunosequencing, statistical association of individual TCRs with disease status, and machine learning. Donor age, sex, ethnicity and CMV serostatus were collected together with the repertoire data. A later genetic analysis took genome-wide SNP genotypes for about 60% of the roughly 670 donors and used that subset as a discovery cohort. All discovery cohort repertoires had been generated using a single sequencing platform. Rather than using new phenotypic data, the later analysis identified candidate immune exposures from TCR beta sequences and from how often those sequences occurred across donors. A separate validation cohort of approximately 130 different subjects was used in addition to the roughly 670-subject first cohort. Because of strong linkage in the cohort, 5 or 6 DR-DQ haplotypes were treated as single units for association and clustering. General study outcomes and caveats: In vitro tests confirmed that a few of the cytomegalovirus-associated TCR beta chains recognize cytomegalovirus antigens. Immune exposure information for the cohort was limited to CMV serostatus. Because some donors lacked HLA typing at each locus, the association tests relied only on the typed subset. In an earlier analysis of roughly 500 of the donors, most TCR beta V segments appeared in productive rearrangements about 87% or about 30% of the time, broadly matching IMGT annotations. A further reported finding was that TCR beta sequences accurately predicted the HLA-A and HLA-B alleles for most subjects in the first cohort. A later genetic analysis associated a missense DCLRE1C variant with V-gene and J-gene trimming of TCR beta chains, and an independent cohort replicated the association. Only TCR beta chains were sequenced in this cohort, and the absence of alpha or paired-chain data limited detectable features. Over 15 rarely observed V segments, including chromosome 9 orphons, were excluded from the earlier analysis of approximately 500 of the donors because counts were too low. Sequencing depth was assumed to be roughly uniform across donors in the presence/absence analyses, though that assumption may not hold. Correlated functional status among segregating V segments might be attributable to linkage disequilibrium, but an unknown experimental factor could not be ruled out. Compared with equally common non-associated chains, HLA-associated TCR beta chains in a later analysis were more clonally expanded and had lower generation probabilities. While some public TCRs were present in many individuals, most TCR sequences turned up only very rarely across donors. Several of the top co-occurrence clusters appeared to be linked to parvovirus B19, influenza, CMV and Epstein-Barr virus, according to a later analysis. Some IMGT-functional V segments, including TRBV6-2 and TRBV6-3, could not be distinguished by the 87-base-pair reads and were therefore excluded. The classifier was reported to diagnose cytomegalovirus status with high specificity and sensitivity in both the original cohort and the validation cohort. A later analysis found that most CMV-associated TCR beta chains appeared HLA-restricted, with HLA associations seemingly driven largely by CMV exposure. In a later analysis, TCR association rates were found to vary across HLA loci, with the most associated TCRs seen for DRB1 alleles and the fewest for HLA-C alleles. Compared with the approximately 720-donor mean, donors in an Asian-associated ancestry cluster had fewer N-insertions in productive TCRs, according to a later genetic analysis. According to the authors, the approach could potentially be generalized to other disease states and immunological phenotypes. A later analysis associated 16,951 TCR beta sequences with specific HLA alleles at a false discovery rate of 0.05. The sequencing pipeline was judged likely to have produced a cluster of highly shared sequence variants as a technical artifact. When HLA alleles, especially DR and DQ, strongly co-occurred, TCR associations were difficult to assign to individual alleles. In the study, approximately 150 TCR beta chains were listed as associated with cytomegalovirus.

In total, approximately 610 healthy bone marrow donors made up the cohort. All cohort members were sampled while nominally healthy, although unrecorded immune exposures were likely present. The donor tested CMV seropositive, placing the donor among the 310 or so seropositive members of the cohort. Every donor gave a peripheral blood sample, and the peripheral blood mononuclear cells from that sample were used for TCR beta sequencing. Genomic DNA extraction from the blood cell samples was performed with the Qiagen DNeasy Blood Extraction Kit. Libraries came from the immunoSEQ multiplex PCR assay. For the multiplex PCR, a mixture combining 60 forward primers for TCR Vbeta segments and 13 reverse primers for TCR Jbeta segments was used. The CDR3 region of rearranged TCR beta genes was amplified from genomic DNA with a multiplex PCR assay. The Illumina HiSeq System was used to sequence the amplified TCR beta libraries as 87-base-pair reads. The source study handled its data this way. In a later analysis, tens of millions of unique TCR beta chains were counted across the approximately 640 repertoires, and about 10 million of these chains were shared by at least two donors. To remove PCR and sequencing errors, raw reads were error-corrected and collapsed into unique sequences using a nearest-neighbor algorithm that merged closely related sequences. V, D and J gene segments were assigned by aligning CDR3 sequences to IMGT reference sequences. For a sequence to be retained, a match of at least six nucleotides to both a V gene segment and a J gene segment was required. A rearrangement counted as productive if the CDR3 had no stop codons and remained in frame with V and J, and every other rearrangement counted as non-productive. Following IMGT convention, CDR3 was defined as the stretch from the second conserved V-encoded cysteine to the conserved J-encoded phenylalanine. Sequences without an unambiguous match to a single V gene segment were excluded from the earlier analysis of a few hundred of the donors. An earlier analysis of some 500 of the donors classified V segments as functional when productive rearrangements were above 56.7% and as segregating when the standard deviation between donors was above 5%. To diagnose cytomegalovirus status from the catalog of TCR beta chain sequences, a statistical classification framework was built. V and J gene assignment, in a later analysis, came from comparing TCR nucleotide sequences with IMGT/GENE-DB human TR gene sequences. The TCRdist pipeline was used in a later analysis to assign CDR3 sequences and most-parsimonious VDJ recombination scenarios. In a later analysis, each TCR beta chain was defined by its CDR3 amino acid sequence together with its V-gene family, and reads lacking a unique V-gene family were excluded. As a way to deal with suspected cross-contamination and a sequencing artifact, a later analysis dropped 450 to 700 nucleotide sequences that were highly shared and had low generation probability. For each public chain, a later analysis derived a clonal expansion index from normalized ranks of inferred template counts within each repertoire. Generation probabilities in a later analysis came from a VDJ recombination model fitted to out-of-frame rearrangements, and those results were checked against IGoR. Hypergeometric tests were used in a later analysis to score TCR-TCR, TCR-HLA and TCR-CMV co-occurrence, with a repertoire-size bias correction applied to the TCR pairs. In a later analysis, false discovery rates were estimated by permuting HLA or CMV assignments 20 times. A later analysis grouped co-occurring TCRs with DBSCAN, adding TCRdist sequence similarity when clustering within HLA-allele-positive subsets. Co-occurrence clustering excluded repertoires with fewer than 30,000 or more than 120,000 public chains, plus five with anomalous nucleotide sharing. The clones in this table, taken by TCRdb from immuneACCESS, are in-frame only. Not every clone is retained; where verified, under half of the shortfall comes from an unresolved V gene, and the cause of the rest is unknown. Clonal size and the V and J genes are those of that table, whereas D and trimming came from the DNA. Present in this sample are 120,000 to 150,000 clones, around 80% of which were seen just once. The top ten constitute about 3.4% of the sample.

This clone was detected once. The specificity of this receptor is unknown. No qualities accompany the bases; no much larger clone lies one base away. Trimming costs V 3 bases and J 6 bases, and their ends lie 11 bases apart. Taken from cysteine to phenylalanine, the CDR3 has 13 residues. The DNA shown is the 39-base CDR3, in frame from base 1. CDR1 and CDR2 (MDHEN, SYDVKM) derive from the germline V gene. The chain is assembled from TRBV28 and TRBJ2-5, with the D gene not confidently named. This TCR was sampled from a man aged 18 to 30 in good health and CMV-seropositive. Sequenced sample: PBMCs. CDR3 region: CASSFSGLQTQYF. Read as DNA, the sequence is TGTGCCAGCAGTTTTTCGGGTTTGCAGACCCAGTACTTC.